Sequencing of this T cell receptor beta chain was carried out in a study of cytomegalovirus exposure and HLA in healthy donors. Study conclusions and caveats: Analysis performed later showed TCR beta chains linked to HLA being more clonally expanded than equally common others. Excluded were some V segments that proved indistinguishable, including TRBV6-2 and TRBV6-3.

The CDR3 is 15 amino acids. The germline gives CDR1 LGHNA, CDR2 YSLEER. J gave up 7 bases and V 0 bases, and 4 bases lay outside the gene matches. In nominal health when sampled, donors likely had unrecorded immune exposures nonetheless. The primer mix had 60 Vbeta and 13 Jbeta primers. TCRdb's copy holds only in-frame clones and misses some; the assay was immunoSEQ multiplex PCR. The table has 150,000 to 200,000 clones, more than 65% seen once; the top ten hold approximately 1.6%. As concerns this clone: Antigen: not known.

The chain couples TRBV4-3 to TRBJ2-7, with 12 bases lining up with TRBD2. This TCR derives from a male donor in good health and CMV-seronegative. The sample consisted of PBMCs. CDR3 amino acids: CASSQDRLAGDEQYF. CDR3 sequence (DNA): TGCGCCAGCAGCCAAGATCGACTAGCGGGAGATGAGCAGTACTTC.